The clone carrying this T cell receptor beta chain was counted a few times. The data are from a study of T-cell memory formation after mild COVID-19. MiXCR, run by TCRdb on the 5' RACE reads, gives a single entry per CDR3 protein. The sample holds roughly 160,000 distinct CDR3 sequences, 13% seen once. The CDR3 covers 13 residues. V shed 2 bases, J shed 9 bases, and the junction held 3 bases outside the gene matches. Germline CDR1 and CDR2: MNHEY and SVGEGT. The gene calls are TRBV6-2 or TRBV6-3 and TRBJ2-1, with 8 bases lining up with TRBD1. The sequencing sample was made of PBMCs or a T cell subset sorted from them (not recorded which). The clonotype was recovered from a young man who had mild COVID-19 (a few samples of this study predate the infection). Cell type and time point are not known. The CDR3 DNA sequence: TGTGCCAGCAGTTACGGTACAGGGGGTGAGCAGTTCTTC. Translated, it gives CASSYGTGGEQFF.